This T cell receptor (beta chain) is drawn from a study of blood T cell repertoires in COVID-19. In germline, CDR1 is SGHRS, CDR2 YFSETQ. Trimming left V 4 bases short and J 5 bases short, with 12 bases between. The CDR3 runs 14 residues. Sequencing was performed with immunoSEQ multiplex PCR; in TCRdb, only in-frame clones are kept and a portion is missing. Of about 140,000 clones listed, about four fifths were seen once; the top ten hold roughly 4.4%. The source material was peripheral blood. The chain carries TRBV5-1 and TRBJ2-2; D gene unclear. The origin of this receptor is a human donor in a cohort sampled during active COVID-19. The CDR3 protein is CASSPVGATGELFF. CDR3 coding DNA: TGCGCCAGCAGCCCGGTGGGCGCAACCGGGGAGCTGTTTTTT.